This T cell receptor beta chain was recovered during a study of T cell repertoires in cytomegalovirus infection (dated by TCRdb to about 2019). The study in broad terms: Peptide stimulations targeted recently identified HLA-C-restricted CMV epitopes, whose presentation resists viral immunomodulation, together with well-studied HLA-B-restricted epitopes. Because public TCR beta signatures pointed to carriage of CMV infection together with the matching HLA type, the HLA type of each donor mattered for the analysis.

What the research found in general, with its limitations: Carriers of CMV infection plus the relevant HLA type were discriminated by the cumulative frequency of public TCR beta family members in the study cohort and in an independent approximately 350-donor cohort. In the ex vivo response, HLA-C-restricted CMV-specific TCR beta clonotypes were dominant, and in two of eight donors the single most frequent clonotype came from this HLA-C-restricted group.

As regards this clonotype: The target of this receptor is not known. Base-call qualities are not available, and no considerably larger clone is one nucleotide away.

The treatment or condition label of this sample denotes: in vitro stimulation with specific CMV peptide epitopes to enrich CMV-specific T cells. For sequencing, an Illumina HiSeq 1500 was employed. Clones were called with MiXCR by TCRdb after fastp trimmed the public reads at Q25, and only in-frame beta chains were retained. Rows merge per CDR3 protein into single entries with the most common DNA and genes. The sample profile shows about 34,000 distinct CDR3 sequences; over 50% of them were found once. In total, the top ten clones hold 75% to 95% of the sample. The CDR3 goes from the cysteine to the phenylalanine over 14 residues. Here the CDR3 DNA is all that survives: 42 bases in frame from base 1. V loses 5 bases of germline sequence and J loses 1 base, and the interval between the two ends is 10 bases.

The specimen was CD8+ T cells from cultured PBMCs, collected from culture after CMV antigen stimulation. The receptor was isolated from a human donor in good health (CMV status not recorded). Some clones in this sample may be carry-over from other donors' samples. Recombination linked TRBV12-3 or TRBV12-4 to TRBJ2-3, with no D gene named confidently. In nucleotides, the sequence is TGTGCCAGCAGTACTACGGGCCGCACAGATACGCAGTATTTT. Its coded protein is CASSTTGRTDTQYF.